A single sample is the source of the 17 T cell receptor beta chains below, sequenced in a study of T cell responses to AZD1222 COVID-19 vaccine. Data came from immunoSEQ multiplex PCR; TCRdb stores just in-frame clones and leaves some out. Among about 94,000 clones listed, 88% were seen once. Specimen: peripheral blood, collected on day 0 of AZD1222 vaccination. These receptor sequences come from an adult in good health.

CDR3 bases: TGTGCCAGCAGCTTACAGGGGAGCTATGGCTACACCTTC. This codes for CASSLQGSYGYTF. The chain couples TRBV5-4 to TRBJ1-2, with 7 bases that match TRBD1. The CDR3 contains 13 residues. Trimming took 2 bases from V and 4 from J; bases not matched to a gene: 2. CDR1 SGHNT and CDR2 YYREEE come from the germline V gene (reference sequence).

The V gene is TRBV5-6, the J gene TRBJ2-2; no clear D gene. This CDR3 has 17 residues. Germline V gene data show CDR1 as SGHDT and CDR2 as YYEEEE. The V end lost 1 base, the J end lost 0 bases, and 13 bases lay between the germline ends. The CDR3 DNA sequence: TGTGCCAGCAGCTTGTTCGGCGTCCTGCCGAACACCGGGGAGCTGTTTTTT. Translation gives CASSLFGVLPNTGELFF.

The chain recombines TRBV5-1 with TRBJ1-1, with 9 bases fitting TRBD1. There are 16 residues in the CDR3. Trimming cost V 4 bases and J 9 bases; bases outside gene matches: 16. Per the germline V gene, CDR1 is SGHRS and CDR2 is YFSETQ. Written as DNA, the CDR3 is TGCGCCAGCAGCATTGAACAGGGGGCGTTAGGTAACAAAGCTTTCTTT. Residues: CASSIEQGALGNKAFF.

CDR3 loop: CASSYSIRGLASPLHF. The CDR3 DNA follows: TGTGCCAGCAGTTACTCGATCCGGGGGCTCGCCTCACCCCTCCACTTT. The gene calls are TRBV6-5 and TRBJ1-6, with D tentatively TRBD1 (6 bases). Trimming took 0 bases from V and 10 from J, leaving 16 bases between them. The CDR3 is made up of 16 amino acids. The germline V gene encodes CDR1 MNHEY and CDR2 SVGAGI.

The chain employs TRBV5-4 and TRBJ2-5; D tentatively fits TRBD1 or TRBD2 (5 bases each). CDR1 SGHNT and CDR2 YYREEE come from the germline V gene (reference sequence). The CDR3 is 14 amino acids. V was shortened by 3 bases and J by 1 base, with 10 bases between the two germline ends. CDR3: CASSSGTVQETQYF. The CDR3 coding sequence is TGTGCCAGCAGCTCCGGGACGGTCCAAGAGACCCAGTACTTC. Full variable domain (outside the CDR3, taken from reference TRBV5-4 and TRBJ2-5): ETGVTQSPTHLIKTRGQQVTLRCSSQSGHNTVSWYQQALGQGPQFIFQYYREEENGRGNFPPRFSGLQFPNYSSELNVNALELDDSALYLCASSSGTVQETQYFGPGTRLLVL.

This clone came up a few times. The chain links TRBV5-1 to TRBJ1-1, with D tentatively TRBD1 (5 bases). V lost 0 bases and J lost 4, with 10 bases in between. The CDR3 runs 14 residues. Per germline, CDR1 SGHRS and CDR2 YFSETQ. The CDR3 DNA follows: TGCGCCAGCAGCTTGGTCGGGGGTGGCACTGAAGCTTTCTTT. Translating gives CASSLVGGGTEAFF.

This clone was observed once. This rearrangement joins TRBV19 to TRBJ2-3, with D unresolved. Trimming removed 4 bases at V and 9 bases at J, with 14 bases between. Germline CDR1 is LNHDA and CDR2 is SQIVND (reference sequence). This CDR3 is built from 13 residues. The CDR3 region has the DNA TGTGCCAGTAGTAGTCGAGCGCCGGGCACGCAGTATTTT. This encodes CASSSRAPGTQYF.

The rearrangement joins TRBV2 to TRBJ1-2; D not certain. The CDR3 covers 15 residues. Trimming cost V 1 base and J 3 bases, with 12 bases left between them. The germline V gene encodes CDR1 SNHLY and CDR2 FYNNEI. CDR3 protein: CASSEVTLGDYGYTF. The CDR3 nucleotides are TGTGCCAGCAGTGAAGTTACTTTGGGCGACTATGGCTACACCTTC.

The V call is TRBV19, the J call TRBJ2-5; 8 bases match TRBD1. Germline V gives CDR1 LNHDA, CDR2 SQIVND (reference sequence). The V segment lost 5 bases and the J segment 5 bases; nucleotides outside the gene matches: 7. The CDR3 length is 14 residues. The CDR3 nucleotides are TGTGCCAGTAGTCAGTTGGCAGGGGGCGAGACCCAGTACTTC. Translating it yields CASSQLAGGETQYF.

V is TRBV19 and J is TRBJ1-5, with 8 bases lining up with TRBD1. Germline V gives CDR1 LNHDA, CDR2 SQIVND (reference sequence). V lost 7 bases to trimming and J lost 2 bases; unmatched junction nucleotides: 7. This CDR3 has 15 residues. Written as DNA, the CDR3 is TGTGCCAGTACCGACGGACAGGGCGGCAATCAGCCCCAGCATTTT. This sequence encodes CASTDGQGGNQPQHF.

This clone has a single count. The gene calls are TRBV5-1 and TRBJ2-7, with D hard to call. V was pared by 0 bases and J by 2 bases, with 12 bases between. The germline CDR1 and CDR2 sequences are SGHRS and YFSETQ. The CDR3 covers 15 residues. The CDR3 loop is CASSLASSFPYEQYF. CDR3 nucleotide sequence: TGCGCCAGCAGCTTGGCGTCTTCCTTTCCCTACGAGCAGTACTTC.

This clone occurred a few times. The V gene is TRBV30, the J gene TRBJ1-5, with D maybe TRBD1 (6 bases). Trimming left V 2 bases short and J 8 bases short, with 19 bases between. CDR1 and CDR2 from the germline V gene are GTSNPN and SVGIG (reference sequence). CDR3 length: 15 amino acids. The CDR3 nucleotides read TGTGCCTGGAGTACCGGGACCGCAGGGGAGAAGCCCCAGCATTTT. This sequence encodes CAWSTGTAGEKPQHF.

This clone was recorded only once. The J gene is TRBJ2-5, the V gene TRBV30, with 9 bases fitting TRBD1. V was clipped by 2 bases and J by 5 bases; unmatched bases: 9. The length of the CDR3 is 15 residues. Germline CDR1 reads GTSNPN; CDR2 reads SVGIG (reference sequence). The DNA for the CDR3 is TGTGCCTGGAGTAGCCTCGGGACAGGGTCCGAGACCCAGTACTTC. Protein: CAWSSLGTGSETQYF.

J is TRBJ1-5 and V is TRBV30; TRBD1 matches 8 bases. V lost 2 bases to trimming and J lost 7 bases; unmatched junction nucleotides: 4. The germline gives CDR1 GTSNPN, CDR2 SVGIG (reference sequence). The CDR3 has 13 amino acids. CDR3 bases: TGTGCCTGGAGTTCAGGGGGCGGCCAGCCCCAGCATTTT. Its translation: CAWSSGGGQPQHF.

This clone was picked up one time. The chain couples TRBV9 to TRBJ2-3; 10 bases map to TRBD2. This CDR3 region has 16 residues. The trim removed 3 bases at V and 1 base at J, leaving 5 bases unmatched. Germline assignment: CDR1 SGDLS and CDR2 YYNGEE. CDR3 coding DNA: TGTGCCAGCAGCGGCTCCGGGACTAGCGGCACAGATACGCAGTATTTT. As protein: CASSGSGTSGTDTQYF.

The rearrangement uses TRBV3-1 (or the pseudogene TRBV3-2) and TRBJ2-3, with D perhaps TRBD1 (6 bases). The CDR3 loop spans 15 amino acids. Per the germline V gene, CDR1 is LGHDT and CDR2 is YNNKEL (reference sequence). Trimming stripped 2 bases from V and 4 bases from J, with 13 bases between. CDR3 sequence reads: CASSQRDTGADTQYF. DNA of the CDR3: TGTGCCAGCAGCCAACGGGACACCGGGGCAGATACGCAGTATTTT.

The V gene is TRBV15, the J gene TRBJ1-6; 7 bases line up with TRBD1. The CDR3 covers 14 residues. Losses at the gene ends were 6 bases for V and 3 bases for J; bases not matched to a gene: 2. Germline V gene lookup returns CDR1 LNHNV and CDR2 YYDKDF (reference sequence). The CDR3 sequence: CATRRTGYNSPLHF. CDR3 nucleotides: TGTGCCACCAGGCGGACAGGCTATAATTCACCCCTCCACTTT.